These 24 T cell receptor beta chains were all obtained from the same sample, sequenced in a study of identical twins. TCRdb re-analysed the 5' RACE reads in MiXCR, keeping a single row per CDR3 protein. The sample lists roughly 690,000 distinct CDR3 sequences; 5.5% to 6.5% were seen once. The sample taken for sequencing was naive T cells sorted from blood. The receptors were sampled from a man aged 18 to 35 in good health.

The V and J genes are TRBV20-1 and TRBJ2-2; D ambiguous. The CDR3 loop spans 18 amino acids. The ends were cut back, 3 bases at V and 2 bases at J, with 22 bases in the middle. The V gene's germline CDR1 is DFQATT and CDR2 SNEGSKA (reference sequence). Here the CDR3 DNA reads TGCAGTGCTAGGCGACCGTTCGGAGACCCAAAAAACACCGGGGAGCTGTTTTTT. Translation: CSARRPFGDPKNTGELFF.

The rearrangement uses TRBV7-2 and TRBJ2-5; TRBD2 matches 7 bases. The V segment lost 2 bases and the J segment 2 bases; nucleotides outside the gene matches: 5. CDR1 and CDR2 from the germline V gene are SGHTA and FQGNSA. The CDR3 spans 15 residues. CDR3 sequence reads: CASSLPSGGQETQYF. In DNA form, the CDR3 reads TGTGCCAGCAGCTTACCTAGCGGCGGGCAAGAGACCCAGTACTTC.

This clonotype has a count of ten or more. The chain has TRBV6-2 or TRBV6-3 and TRBJ2-2; the D is unclear. This CDR3 is built from 11 residues. Trimming removed 4 bases at V and 8 bases at J, with 5 bases between. Germline assignment: CDR1 MNHEY and CDR2 SVGEGT. Here the CDR3 reads CASSSRGELFF. Written as DNA, the CDR3 is TGTGCCAGCAGTTCGAGGGGGGAGCTGTTTTTT.

This clonotype was found a few times. The chain is built from TRBV28 and TRBJ2-2, with D possibly being TRBD1 (7 bases). CDR3 length: 15 amino acids. Germline CDR1 reads MDHEN; CDR2 reads SYDVKM. Trimming cost V 7 bases and J 5 bases, with 17 bases left between them. CDR3 in DNA: TGTGCCAGCATTCTTAGGCAGGGGGGTACCGGGGAGCTGTTTTTT. This codes for CASILRQGGTGELFF.

This clonotype was counted a few times. The chain couples TRBV30 to TRBJ2-5, with D maybe TRBD1 (6 bases). The V end was cut by 2 bases, the J end by 4 bases, with 11 bases between. Germline lookup yields CDR1 GTSNPN and CDR2 SVGIG (reference sequence). The CDR3 spans 13 residues. The CDR3 spells CAWSRQGRETQYF. The CDR3 nucleotides are TGTGCCTGGAGTCGGCAGGGGAGAGAGACCCAGTACTTC.

The V gene is TRBV29-1, the J gene TRBJ2-1; TRBD2 agrees at 15 bases. This CDR3 spans 14 amino acids. V dropped 5 bases and J dropped 7; count of bases not matched to a gene: 3. In germline, CDR1 is SQVTM, CDR2 ANQGSEA. CDR3 DNA: TGCAGCGTTTCAGGACTAGCGGGAGGGAATGAGCAGTTCTTC. This sequence encodes CSVSGLAGGNEQFF.

This clonotype came up many times. The chain links TRBV7-8 to TRBJ1-2; D is perhaps TRBD1 (5 bases). Trimming took off 3 bases at V and 0 bases at J, with 8 bases between the two ends. Germline CDR1 SGHVS, CDR2 FQNEAQ. The CDR3 is 14 amino acids. In DNA form, the CDR3 reads TGTGCCAGCAGCTTCGACAGAACTAACTATGGCTACACCTTC. Translated, it gives CASSFDRTNYGYTF.

This clonotype has just a few counts. The J gene is TRBJ2-5, the V gene TRBV3-1; tentative D call: TRBD1 (5 bases). Trimming cost V 1 base and J 2 bases, with 11 bases left between them. The germline V gene has CDR1 LGHDT and CDR2 YNNKEL (reference sequence). The CDR3 totals 15 residues. In nucleotides, the CDR3 is TGTGCCAGCAGCCAAGCGGGCAGGGTACAAGAGACCCAGTACTTC. It yields the protein CASSQAGRVQETQYF.

The genes are TRBV28 and TRBJ2-7, with 7 bases identical to TRBD1. This CDR3 region has 14 residues. The V gene's germline CDR1 is MDHEN and CDR2 SYDVKM. Trimming took 7 bases from V and 0 from J; bases not matched to a gene: 6. CDR3 region: CASTETGSSYEQYF. The CDR3 nucleotides are TGTGCCAGCACCGAGACAGGGAGCTCCTACGAGCAGTACTTC.

A few counts support this clonotype. The chain combines TRBV9 with TRBJ2-2; TRBD2 agrees at 8 bases. CDR1 is SGDLS, CDR2 YYNGEE, per germline. The junction had 17 bases not matched to a gene; V was cut back by 3 bases and J by 4 bases. This CDR3 is built from 19 residues. The CDR3 coding sequence is TGTGCCAGCAGCGCGCTCATAGGGGCTAGCGGGTTCCGCACCGGGGAGCTGTTTTTT. It is translated as CASSALIGASGFRTGELFF.

This clonotype occurred many times. V and J are TRBV20-1 and TRBJ2-3; 8 nucleotides match TRBD2. Germline V gene sequence: CDR1 DFQATT, CDR2 SNEGSKA (reference sequence). Trimming removed 6 bases from V and 1 base from J; junction bases left unmatched: 12. This CDR3 spans 16 amino acids. CDR3: CSAAPLAGWGTDTQYF. The CDR3 DNA follows: TGCAGTGCGGCACCTTTAGCGGGATGGGGCACAGATACGCAGTATTTT.

This clonotype appeared a few times. CDR3 loop: CASSPNPQAPYGYTF. The CDR3 DNA reads TGTGCCAGCAGCCCAAACCCACAAGCACCCTATGGCTACACCTTC. The chain recombines TRBV7-2 with TRBJ1-2; D gene ambiguous. V was cut by 5 bases and J by 4 bases, with 17 bases left in between. In germline, CDR1 is SGHTA, CDR2 FQGNSA. The CDR3 extends over 15 amino acids.

This clonotype was counted many times. The chain combines TRBV7-2 with TRBJ2-3; possibly TRBD2 for D (5 bases). V was clipped by 5 bases and J by 0 bases, with 12 bases between them. Germline V gives CDR1 SGHTA, CDR2 FQGNSA. The CDR3 contains 15 residues. The DNA of the CDR3 is TGTGCCAGCAGCACTAGATTTCTAAGCACAGATACGCAGTATTTT. It specifies CASSTRFLSTDTQYF.

This clonotype was picked up many times. The chain's CDR3 is CASSLPGPYEQYF. Here the CDR3 DNA reads TGTGCCAGCAGCTTACCTGGACCCTACGAGCAGTACTTC. V gene TRBV7-9 combines with J gene TRBJ2-7, with unresolved D. V shed 2 bases and J shed 2 bases, with 7 bases lying between them. Germline CDR1 SEHNR, CDR2 FQNEAQ (reference sequence). The CDR3 consists of 13 residues. Together with reference TRBV7-9 and TRBJ2-7, the CDR3 gives the full variable domain: DTGVSQNPRHKITKRGQNVTFRCDPISEHNRLYWYRQTLGQGPEFLTYFQNEAQLEKSRLLSDRFSAERPKGSFSTLEIQRTEQGDSAMYLCASSLPGPYEQYFGPGTRLTVT.

The chain carries TRBV9 and TRBJ2-7; TRBD1 aligns across 7 bases. The junction had 8 bases not matched to a gene; V was cut back by 0 bases and J by 5 bases. CDR3 size: 15 residues. The germline CDR1 and CDR2 sequences are SGDLS and YYNGEE. The CDR3 here is CASSVGRGGANEQYV. As DNA, the CDR3 is TGTGCCAGCAGCGTAGGGAGAGGGGGCGCGAACGAGCAGTACGTC.

The rearrangement uses TRBV2 and TRBJ2-5; 10 nucleotides align to TRBD2. Germline V lookup: CDR1 SNHLY, CDR2 FYNNEI. V shed 7 bases and J 5 bases; nucleotides not matched to a gene: 7. The CDR3 is made up of 14 amino acids. The CDR3 region is CASKGLAGEETQYF. The CDR3 region has the DNA TGTGCCAGCAAGGGGCTAGCGGGAGAGGAGACCCAGTACTTC.

This clonotype was counted at least ten times. This chain uses TRBV12-3 or TRBV12-4 with TRBJ1-5; D ambiguous. This CDR3 comprises 16 residues. V was cut by 4 bases and J by 3 bases, with 16 bases left in between. The chain's CDR3 is CASSSQTGPPNQPQHF. As DNA, the CDR3 is TGTGCCAGCAGTTCTCAAACCGGCCCCCCCAATCAGCCCCAGCATTTT.

This clonotype has ten or more counts. The chain has TRBV28 and TRBJ2-1; 9 positions agree with TRBD2. The V segment lost 2 bases and the J segment 5 bases; nucleotides outside the gene matches: 7. Germline assignment: CDR1 MDHEN and CDR2 SYDVKM. The CDR3 covers 16 residues. In DNA form, the CDR3 reads TGTGCCAGCAGTTTAATCAGCGGGGGGATGGACAATGAGCAGTTCTTC. Translated: CASSLISGGMDNEQFF.

This chain links TRBV24-1 with TRBJ1-2; the D gene is possibly TRBD1 (5 bases). This CDR3 is 14 amino acids long. Trimming removed 2 bases from V and 7 bases from J, with 13 bases in between. The germline gives CDR1 KGHDR, CDR2 SFDVKD. Here the CDR3 reads CATSDSGGVAGYTF. The CDR3, as DNA: TGTGCCACCAGTGATTCCGGGGGGGTTGCTGGCTACACCTTC.

This clonotype showed up many times. This rearrangement joins TRBV25-1 to TRBJ1-1; possible D gene TRBD1, 5 bases. Per the germline V gene, CDR1 is MGHDK and CDR2 is SYGVNS. The CDR3 is 17 residues long. Deletions cut 6 bases from V and 1 base from J, with 21 bases between. CDR3 DNA: TGTGCCAGCAGCACGAGGAGACAGCGGGAGACGAACACTGAAGCTTTCTTT. Its translation: CASSTRRQRETNTEAFF.

CDR3: CASSKAQGEEETEAFF. CDR3 nucleotide sequence: TGTGCCAGCAGCAAAGCGCAGGGGGAGGAAGAAACTGAAGCTTTCTTT. V usage is TRBV21-1 and J usage is TRBJ1-1. TRBV21-1 is shown as a pseudogene. This CDR3 spans 16 amino acids.

This clonotype was seen repeatedly, ten times or more. In nucleotides, the CDR3 is TGCAGCCACAAGTACGCCGGTACGCAGTATTTT. Encoded protein: CSHKYAGTQYF. The chain combines TRBV29-1 with TRBJ2-3; D uncertain. Germline CDR1 SQVTM, CDR2 ANQGSEA. Trimming pared 8 bases from V and 8 bases from J, leaving 14 bases between. The CDR3 contains 11 residues.

This rearrangement joins TRBV7-1 to TRBJ2-7; 8 bases are shared with TRBD2. TRBV7-1 is noted as an ORF with a role that remains uncertain. J gave up 2 bases and V 3 bases, and 27 bases lay outside the gene matches. The CDR3 loop spans 22 amino acids. CDR3 amino acids: CASSSDAAGDPAGVSRTYEQYV. CDR3 in DNA: TGTGCCAGCAGCTCCGATGCGGCAGGGGATCCAGCGGGAGTGTCCCGAACCTACGAGCAGTACGTC.

This clonotype was observed a few times. The CDR3 bases are TGTGCCAGCAGCCGGGGACTCAGGGGGCGAACCCGGAATCAAGAGACCCAGTACTTC. This codes for CASSRGLRGRTRNQETQYF. The V and J genes are TRBV11-2 and TRBJ2-5; 8 bases align to TRBD1. V was pared by 5 bases and J by 2 bases, with 19 bases of the junction left unmatched. CDR1 and CDR2 from the germline V gene are SGHAT and FQNNGV. The CDR3 extends over 19 amino acids.